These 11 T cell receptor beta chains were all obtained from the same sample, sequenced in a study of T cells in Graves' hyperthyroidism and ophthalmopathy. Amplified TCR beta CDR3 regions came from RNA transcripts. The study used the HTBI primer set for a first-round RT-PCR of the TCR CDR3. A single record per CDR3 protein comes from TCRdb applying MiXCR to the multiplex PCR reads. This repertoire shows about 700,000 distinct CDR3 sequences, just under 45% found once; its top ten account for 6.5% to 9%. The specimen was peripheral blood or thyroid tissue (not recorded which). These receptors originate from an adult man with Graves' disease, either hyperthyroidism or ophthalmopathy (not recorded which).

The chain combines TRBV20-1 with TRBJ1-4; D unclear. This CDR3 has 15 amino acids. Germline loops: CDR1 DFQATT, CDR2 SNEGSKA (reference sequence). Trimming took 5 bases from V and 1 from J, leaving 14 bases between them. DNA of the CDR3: TGCAGTGCTTACGGCCCCCTGGGAACTAATGAAAAACTGTTTTTT. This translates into CSAYGPLGTNEKLFF.

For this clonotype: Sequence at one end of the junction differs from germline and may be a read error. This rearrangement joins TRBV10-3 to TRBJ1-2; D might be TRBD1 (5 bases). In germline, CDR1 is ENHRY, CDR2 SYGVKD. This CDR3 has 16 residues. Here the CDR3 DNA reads TGTGCCAGCAGTTCAGGGCCCAGCCTTACTAACTATGGCTACACCTTC. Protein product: CASSSGPSLTNYGYTF.

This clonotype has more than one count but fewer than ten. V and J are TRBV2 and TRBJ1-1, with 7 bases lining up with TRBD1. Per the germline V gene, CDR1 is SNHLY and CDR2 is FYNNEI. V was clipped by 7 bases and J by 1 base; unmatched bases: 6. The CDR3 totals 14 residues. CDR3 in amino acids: CASTPDRQNTEAFF. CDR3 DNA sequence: TGTGCCAGCACTCCGGACAGGCAGAACACTGAAGCTTTCTTT.

CDR3 region: CSARMQYF. The CDR3 DNA is TGCAGTGCTAGGATGCAGTACTTC. This rearrangement joins TRBV20-1 to TRBJ2-5; D gene ambiguous. V dropped 3 bases and J dropped 11 bases, with 4 bases sitting between them. Germline V CDR1 and CDR2: DFQATT, SNEGSKA (reference sequence). The CDR3 is 8 amino acids.

CDR3 nucleotide sequence: TGTGCCAAGGAGACAGGGAGTAATCAGCCCCAGCATTTT. This codes for CAKETGSNQPQHF. V and J are TRBV25-1 and TRBJ1-5; 7 bases align to TRBD1. The J segment lost 4 bases and the V segment lost 10 bases, leaving 7 bases of the junction unmatched. The CDR3 is 13 residues long. CDR1 and CDR2 from the germline V gene are MGHDK and SYGVNS.

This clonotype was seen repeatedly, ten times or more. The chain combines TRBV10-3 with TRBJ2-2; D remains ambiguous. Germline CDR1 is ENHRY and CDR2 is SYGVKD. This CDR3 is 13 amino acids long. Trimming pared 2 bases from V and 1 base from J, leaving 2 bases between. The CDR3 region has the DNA TGTGCCATCAGTGAGGGGAACACCGGGGAGCTGTTTTTT. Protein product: CAISEGNTGELFF.

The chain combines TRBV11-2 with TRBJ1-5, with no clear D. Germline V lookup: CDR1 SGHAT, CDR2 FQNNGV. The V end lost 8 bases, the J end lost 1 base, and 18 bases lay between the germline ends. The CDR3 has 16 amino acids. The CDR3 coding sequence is TGTGCCAGCTCACCATTTGGCAGAGGGAGCAATCAGCCCCAGCATTTT. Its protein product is CASSPFGRGSNQPQHF. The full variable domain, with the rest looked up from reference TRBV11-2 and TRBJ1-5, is EAGVAQSPRYKIIEKRQSVAFWCNPISGHATLYWYQQILGQGPKLLIQFQNNGVVDDSQLPKDRFSAERLKGVDSTLKIQPAKLEDSAVYLCASSPFGRGSNQPQHFGDGTRLSIL.

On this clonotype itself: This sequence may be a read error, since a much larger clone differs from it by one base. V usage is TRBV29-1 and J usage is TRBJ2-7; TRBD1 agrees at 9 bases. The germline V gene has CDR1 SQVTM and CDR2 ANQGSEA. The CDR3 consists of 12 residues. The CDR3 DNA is TGCGGCGTTGCAGGACAGGGGTACGAGCAGTACTTC. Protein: CGVAGQGYEQYF.

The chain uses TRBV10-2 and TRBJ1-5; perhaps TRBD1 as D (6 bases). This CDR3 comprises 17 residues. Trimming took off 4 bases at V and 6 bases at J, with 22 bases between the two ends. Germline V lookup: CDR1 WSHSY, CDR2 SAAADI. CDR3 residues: CASSASPGHSRGQPQHF. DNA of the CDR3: TGCGCCAGCAGTGCTTCACCGGGACATTCTAGAGGTCAGCCCCAGCATTTT.

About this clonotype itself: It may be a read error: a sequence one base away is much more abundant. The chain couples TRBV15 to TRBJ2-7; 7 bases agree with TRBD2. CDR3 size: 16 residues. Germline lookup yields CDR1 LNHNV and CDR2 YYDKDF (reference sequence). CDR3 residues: CATSRELRGGDHERYF. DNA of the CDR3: TGTGCCACCAGCAGAGAACTCCGTGGGGGGGACCACGAGCGGTACTTC.

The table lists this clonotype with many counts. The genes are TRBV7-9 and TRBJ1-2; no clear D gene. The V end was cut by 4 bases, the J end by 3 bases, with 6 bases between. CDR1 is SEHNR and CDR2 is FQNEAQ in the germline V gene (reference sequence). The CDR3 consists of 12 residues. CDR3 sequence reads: CASSWTDYGYTF. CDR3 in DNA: TGTGCCAGCAGCTGGACTGACTATGGCTACACCTTC.